The rows below give T cell receptor beta chains drawn from one sample of a study of blood T cell repertoires in COVID-19. Here immunoSEQ multiplex PCR was the method, and the copy in TCRdb shows in-frame clones only, minus some. The sample yields some 68,000 clones, 90% seen once. What was sequenced was peripheral blood. Every receptor here comes from a man aged 45-60 years with COVID-19, enrolled during active disease. The CDR3 runs from the conserved cysteine through the conserved F or W. The D gene is left open where the match is weak. The listing skips clone size in some rows; elsewhere it reads once, few, many or a size class.

j_call clone_size v_call d_call cdr3_aa cdr3_nt
TRBJ2-3 once TRBV15 TRBD2 CATSRDKGVGLAGVGASTDTQYF TGTGCCACCAGCAGAGACAAGGGAGTAGGGCTAGCGGGAGTTGGAGCTAGCACAGATACGCAGTATTTT
TRBJ2-7 - TRBV28 TRBD2 CASSLLGGGWYEQYF TGTGCCAGCAGTTTATTGGGGGGGGGATGGTACGAGCAGTACTTC
TRBJ2-2 - TRBV4-2 - CASSQGVDTLTGELFF TGTGCCAGCAGCCAAGGTGTGGACACCCTCACCGGGGAGCTGTTTTTT
TRBJ1-5 - TRBV2 - CASASRGQQHF TGTGCCAGCGCTTCGAGAGGCCAGCAGCATTTT
TRBJ2-1 - TRBV25-1 TRBD2 CASSSTSGSHYNEQFF TGTGCCAGCAGTTCGACTAGCGGGAGTCACTACAATGAGCAGTTCTTC
TRBJ2-2 - TRBV15 TRBD1 CATSRDGRDRYTGELFF TGTGCCACCAGCAGAGACGGCCGGGACAGATACACCGGGGAGCTGTTTTTT
TRBJ2-3 - TRBV9 - CASSEAGADTQYF TGTGCCAGCAGCGAAGCGGGTGCAGATACGCAGTATTTT
TRBJ1-5 once TRBV28 - CASSLSARGNQPQHF TGTGCCAGCAGTTTATCCGCGAGGGGGAATCAGCCCCAGCATTTT
TRBJ1-4 - TRBV11-2 TRBD1 CASSYRGQHNEKLFF TGTGCCAGCAGCTATAGGGGACAGCATAATGAAAAACTGTTTTTT
TRBJ2-7 - TRBV4-3 TRBD2 CASSQAGGPGEQYF TGCGCCAGCAGCCAGGCGGGAGGGCCCGGCGAGCAGTACTTC
TRBJ1-2 few TRBV29-1 TRBD1 CSVEPWQGGGTF TGCAGCGTTGAACCCTGGCAGGGGGGTGGTACCTTC
TRBJ2-2 - TRBV14 - CASSLRRTGELFF TGTGCCAGCAGCCTCCGTCGCACCGGGGAGCTGTTTTTT
TRBJ2-3 - TRBV5-1 TRBD2 CASSSLAGETTDTQYF TGCGCCAGCAGCTCACTAGCGGGAGAAACCACAGATACGCAGTATTTT
TRBJ1-6 once TRBV5-5 TRBD1 CASSRIGTGTGDSPLHF TGTGCCAGCAGCCGTATAGGTACCGGGACAGGGGATTCACCCCTCCACTTT
TRBJ1-1 - TRBV5-1 - CASSLGSGGARGEAFF TGCGCCAGCAGCTTGGGATCTGGGGGGGCAAGAGGAGAAGCTTTCTTT
TRBJ2-3 - TRBV7-2 TRBD1 CASSLGGTGGSDTQYF TGTGCCAGCAGCTTAGGAGGGACAGGGGGCTCAGATACGCAGTATTTT
TRBJ1-2 - TRBV12-3/TRBV12-4 - CASSPGFFGYTF TGTGCCAGCAGTCCAGGGTTCTTCGGCTACACCTTC